This T cell receptor (beta chain) stems from a study of cytomegalovirus exposure and HLA in healthy donors. The CDR3 extends over 15 amino acids. The germline V gene encodes CDR1 MNHEY and CDR2 SMNVEV (reference sequence). The V gene end was trimmed by 7 bases and the J gene end by 4 bases; junction bases not matched to a gene: 10. Vbeta (60) and Jbeta (13) primers were used in the PCR. Some clones are missing from TCRdb's copy, which holds only in-frame ones; the method was immunoSEQ multiplex PCR. The sample lists approximately 100,000 clones, 76% seen once, with 7.7% in the top ten. The sample was PBMCs. The clonotype comes from a woman aged 45 to 65 in good health and CMV-seropositive. The chain recombines TRBV27 with TRBJ2-1, with 7 bases lining up with TRBD2. The CDR3 DNA is TGTGCCAGCATCCCTAGCGGACCCCGTTACAATGAGCAGTTCTTC. It encodes CASIPSGPRYNEQFF.